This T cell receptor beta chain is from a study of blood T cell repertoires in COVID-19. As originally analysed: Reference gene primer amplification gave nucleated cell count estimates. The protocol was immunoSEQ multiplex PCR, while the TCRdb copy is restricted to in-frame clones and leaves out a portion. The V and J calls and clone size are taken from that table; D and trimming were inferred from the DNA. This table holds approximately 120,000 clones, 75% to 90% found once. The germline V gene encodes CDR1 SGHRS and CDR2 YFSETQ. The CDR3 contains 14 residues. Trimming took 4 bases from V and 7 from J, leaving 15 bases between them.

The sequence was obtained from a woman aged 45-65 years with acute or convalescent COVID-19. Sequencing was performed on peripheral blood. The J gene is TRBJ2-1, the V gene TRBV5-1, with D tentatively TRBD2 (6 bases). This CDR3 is CASSLNPRGNEQFF. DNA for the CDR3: TGCGCCAGCAGCCTGAACCCCCGGGGGAATGAGCAGTTCTTC.